This TCR beta chain appears in the sequencing data of a study of cytomegalovirus exposure and HLA in healthy donors. Here immunoSEQ multiplex PCR was the method, and the copy in TCRdb shows in-frame clones only, minus some. The table shows about 250,000 clones, with about 90% occurring only once. The ends were cut back, 8 bases at V and 6 bases at J, with 22 bases in the middle. This CDR3 has 15 amino acids. CDR1 MGHDK and CDR2 SYGVNS come from the germline V gene. This clonotype was obtained from a man aged 18 to 29 in good health and CMV-seropositive. Input material: PBMCs. The V and J genes are TRBV25-1 and TRBJ1-2; unclear D gene. CDR3 nucleotide sequence: TGTGCCAGCCGAGGGCTGCAGAACGGTTATAATGGCTACACCTTC. As protein: CASRGLQNGYNGYTF.